In this sample, the clone carrying this T cell receptor beta chain turned up once. This specimen belongs to a study of blood T cell repertoires in COVID-19. On the study more broadly: Acute and convalescent COVID-19 specimens originated in the United States, Italy and Spain. From T cells, B-cell-depleted T cells, or PBMCs came the material, which was cDNA or gDNA.

V was clipped by 4 bases and J by 5 bases, with 14 bases between them. The CDR3 extends over 15 amino acids. The germline V gene encodes CDR1 MNHEY and CDR2 SVGAGI. How the authors handled the data: The assay estimated nucleated cells by amplifying reference gene primers. This table comes from immunoSEQ multiplex PCR, and its TCRdb copy is limited to in-frame clones, with some not included. Clonal size and the V and J genes are those of that table, whereas D and trimming came from the DNA. The sample yields some 150,000 clones, more than 80% seen once. The rearrangement joins TRBV6-5 to TRBJ2-2, with D hard to call. This clonotype was sampled from a man aged 50 to 60 with acute or convalescent COVID-19. The sample consisted of peripheral blood. CDR3 residues: CASSFAPYKTGELFF. CDR3 sequence (DNA): TGTGCCAGCAGTTTCGCCCCGTACAAGACCGGGGAGCTGTTTTTT.